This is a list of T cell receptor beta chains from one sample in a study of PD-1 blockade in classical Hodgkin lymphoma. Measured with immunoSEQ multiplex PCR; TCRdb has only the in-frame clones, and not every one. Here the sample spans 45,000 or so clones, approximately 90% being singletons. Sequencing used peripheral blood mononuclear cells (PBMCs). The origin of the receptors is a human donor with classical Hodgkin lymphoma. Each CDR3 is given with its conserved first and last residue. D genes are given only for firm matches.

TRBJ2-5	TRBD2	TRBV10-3	CAIRQSSGEETQYF	TGTGCCATCAGGCAGTCTAGCGGAGAAGAGACCCAGTACTTC
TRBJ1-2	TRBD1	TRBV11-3	CASSLDRTGHNYGYTF	TGTGCCAGCAGCTTAGATAGGACAGGGCACAACTATGGCTACACCTTC
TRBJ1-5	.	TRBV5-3	CARSLAPYSNQPQHF	TGTGCCAGAAGCTTGGCCCCCTATAGCAATCAGCCCCAGCATTTT
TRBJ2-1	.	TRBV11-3	CASSLGGPEYNEQFF	TGTGCCAGCAGCTTAGGCGGGCCTGAGTACAATGAGCAGTTCTTC
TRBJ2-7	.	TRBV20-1	CSATPLYEQYF	TGCAGTGCTACCCCACTGTACGAGCAGTACTTC
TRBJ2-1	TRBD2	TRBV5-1	CASRSGTSGYNEQFF	TGCGCCAGCAGGTCCGGGACTAGCGGGTACAATGAGCAGTTCTTC
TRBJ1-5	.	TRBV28	CASSLRQLINQPQHF	TGTGCCAGCAGTTTACGACAGCTAATTAATCAGCCCCAGCATTTT
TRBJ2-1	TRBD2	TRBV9	CASETSGNLNEQFF	TGTGCCAGCGAGACTAGCGGGAATTTAAATGAGCAGTTCTTC
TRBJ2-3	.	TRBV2	CASMARWLADTQYF	TGTGCCAGCATGGCCAGATGGCTCGCAGATACGCAGTATTTT
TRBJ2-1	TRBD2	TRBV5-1	CASSLMASGSDEQFF	TGCGCCAGCAGCTTGATGGCTAGCGGGAGCGATGAGCAGTTCTTC
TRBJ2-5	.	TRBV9	CASSVASQGAGETQYF	TGTGCCAGCAGCGTAGCTTCACAAGGGGCCGGGGAGACCCAGTACTTC
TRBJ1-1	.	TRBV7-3	CASSSNEAEAFF	TGTGCCAGCAGCTCCAATGAGGCTGAAGCTTTCTTT
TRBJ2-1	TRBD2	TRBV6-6	CASSSRTSGRVEQFF	TGTGCCAGCAGTTCCCGGACTAGCGGGAGGGTTGAGCAGTTCTTC
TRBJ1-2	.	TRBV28	CASRPQGGGYTF	TGTGCCAGCAGACCACAAGGAGGGGGCTACACCTTC
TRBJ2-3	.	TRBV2	CASSATTDTQYF	TGTGCCAGCAGTGCTACCACAGATACGCAGTATTTT